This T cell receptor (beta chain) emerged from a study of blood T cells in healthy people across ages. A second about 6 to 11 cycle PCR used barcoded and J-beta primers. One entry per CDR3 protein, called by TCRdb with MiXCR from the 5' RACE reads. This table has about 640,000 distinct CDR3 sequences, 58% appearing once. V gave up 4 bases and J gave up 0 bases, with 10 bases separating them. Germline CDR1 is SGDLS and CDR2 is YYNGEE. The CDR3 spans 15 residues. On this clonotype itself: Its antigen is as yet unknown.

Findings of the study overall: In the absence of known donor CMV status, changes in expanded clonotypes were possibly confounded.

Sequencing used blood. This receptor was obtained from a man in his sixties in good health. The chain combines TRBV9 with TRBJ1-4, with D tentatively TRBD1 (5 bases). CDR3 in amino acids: CASSPRGTTNEKLFF. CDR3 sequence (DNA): TGTGCCAGCAGCCCGCGGGGCACAACTAATGAAAAACTGTTTTTT.